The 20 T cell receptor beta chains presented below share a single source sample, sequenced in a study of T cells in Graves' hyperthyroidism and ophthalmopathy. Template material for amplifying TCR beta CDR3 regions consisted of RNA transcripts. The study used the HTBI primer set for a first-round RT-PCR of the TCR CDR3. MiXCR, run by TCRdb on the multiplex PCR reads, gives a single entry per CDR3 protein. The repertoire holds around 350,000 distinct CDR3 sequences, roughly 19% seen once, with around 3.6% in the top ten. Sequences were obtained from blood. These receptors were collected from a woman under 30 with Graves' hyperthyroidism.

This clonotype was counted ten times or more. CDR3 sequence reads: CASTLDRPNTGELFF. The CDR3 nucleotides read TGTGCCAGCACCTTGGACAGACCAAACACCGGGGAGCTGTTTTTT. The rearrangement joins TRBV12-3 or TRBV12-4 to TRBJ2-2; D is perhaps TRBD1 (6 bases). This CDR3 region has 15 residues. Trimming cost V 7 bases and J 2 bases, with 14 bases left between them.

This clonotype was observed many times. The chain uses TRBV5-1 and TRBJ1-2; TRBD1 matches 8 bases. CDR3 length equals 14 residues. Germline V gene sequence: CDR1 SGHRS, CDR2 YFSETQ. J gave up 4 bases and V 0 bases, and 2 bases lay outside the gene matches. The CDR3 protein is CASSLDRGSYGYTF. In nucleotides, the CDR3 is TGCGCCAGCAGCTTGGACAGGGGGTCCTATGGCTACACCTTC.

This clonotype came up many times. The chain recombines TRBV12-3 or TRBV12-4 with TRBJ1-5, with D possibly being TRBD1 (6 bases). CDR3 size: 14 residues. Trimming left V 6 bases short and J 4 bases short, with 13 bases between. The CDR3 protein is CASSRGPGNQPQHF. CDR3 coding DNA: TGTGCCAGCAGCAGGGGTCCGGGGAATCAGCCCCAGCATTTT.

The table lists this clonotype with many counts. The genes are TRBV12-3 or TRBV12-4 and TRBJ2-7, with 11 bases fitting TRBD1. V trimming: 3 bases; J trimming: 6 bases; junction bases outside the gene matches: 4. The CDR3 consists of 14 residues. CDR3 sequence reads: CASSFGQGASEQYF. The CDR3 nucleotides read TGTGCCAGCAGTTTCGGACAGGGGGCCAGCGAGCAGTACTTC.

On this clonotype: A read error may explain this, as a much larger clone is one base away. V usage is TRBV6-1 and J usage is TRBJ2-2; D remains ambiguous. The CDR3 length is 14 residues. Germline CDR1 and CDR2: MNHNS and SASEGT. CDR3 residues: CSSRSEKSAGELFF. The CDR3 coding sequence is TGTTCCAGCAGGTCAGAGAAAAGTGCCGGGGAGCTGTTTTTT.

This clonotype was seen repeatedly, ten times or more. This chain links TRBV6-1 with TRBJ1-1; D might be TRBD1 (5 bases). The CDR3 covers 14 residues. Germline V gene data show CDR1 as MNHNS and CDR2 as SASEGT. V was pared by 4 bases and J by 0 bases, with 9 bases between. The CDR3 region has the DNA TGTGCCAGCAGTGTGGTCAGGGTGAACACTGAAGCTTTCTTT. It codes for CASSVVRVNTEAFF.

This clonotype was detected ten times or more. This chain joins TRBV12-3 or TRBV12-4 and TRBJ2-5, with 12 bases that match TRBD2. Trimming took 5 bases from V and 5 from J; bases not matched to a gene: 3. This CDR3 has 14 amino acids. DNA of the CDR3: TGTGCCAGCAGTGCTAGCGGGGGGGTGGAGACCCAGTACTTC. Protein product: CASSASGGVETQYF.

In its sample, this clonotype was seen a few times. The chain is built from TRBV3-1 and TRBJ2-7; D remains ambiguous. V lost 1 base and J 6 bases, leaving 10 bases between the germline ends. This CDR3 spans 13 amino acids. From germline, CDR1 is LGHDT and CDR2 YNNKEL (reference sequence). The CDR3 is CASSQGWTGEQYF. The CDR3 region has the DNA TGTGCCAGCAGCCAAGGATGGACCGGCGAGCAGTACTTC.

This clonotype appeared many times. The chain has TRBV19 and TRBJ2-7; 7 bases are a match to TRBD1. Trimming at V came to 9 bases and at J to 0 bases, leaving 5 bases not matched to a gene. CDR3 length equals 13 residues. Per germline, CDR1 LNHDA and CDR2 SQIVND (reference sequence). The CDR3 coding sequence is TGTGCCAGGAACAGGGGCCCCTCCTACGAGCAGTACTTC. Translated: CARNRGPSYEQYF.

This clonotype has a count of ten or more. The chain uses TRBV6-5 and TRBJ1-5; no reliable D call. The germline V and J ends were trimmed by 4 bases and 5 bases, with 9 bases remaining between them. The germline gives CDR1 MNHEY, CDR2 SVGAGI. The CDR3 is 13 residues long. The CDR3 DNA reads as TGTGCCAGCAGTTTCCGAGAGGATCAGCCCCAGCATTTT. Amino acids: CASSFREDQPQHF.

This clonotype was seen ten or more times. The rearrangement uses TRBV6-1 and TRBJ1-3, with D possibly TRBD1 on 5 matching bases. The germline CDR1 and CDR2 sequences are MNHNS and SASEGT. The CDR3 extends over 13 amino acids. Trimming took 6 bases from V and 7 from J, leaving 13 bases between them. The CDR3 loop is CASSQGWANTIYF. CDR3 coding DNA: TGTGCCAGCAGCCAGGGTTGGGCGAACACCATATATTTT.

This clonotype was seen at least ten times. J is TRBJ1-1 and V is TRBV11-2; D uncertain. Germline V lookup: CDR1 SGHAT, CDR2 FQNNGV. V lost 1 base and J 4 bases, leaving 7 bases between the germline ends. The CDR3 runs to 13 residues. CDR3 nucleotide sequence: TGTGCCAGCAGCTTAGGGCCGGGCACTGAAGCTTTCTTT. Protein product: CASSLGPGTEAFF.

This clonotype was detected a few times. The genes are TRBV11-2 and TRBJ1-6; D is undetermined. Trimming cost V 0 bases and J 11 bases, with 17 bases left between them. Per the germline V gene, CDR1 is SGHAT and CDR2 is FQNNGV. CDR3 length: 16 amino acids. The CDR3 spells CASSLDLAGGLTPLHF. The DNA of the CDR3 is TGTGCCAGCAGCTTAGATTTGGCAGGAGGTTTGACACCCCTCCACTTT.

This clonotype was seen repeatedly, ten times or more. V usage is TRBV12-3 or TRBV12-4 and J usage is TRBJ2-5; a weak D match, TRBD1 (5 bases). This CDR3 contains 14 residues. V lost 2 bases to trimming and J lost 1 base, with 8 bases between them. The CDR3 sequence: CASSLRRVQETQYF. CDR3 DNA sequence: TGTGCCAGCAGTTTACGCAGGGTCCAAGAGACCCAGTACTTC.

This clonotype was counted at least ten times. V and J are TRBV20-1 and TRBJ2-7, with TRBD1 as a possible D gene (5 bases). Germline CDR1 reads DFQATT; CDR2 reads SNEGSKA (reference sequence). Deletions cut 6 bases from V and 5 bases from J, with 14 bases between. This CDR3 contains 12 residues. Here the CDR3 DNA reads TGCAGTGCCCCCATGGGGCGGAACGAGCAGTACTTC. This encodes CSAPMGRNEQYF.

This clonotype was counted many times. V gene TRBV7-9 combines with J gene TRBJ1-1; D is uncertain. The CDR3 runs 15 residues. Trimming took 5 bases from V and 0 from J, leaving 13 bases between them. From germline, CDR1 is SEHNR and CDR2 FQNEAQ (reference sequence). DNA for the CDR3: TGTGCCAGCAGCCCGGACGGACTCATGAACACTGAAGCTTTCTTT. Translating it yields CASSPDGLMNTEAFF.

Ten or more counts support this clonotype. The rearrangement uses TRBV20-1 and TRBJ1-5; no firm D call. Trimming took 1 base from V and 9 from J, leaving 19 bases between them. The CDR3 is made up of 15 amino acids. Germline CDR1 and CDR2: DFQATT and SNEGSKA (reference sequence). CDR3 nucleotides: TGCAGTGCTAGAGTTACGCGGGGAGTCCGGGGGCCCCAGCATTTT. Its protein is CSARVTRGVRGPQHF.

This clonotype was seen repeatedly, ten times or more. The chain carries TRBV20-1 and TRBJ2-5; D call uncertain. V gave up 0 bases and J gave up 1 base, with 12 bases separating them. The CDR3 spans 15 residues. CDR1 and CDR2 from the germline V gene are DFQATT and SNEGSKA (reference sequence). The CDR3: CSAREYLLIQETQYF. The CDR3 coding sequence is TGCAGTGCTAGAGAATACTTACTAATCCAAGAGACCCAGTACTTC.

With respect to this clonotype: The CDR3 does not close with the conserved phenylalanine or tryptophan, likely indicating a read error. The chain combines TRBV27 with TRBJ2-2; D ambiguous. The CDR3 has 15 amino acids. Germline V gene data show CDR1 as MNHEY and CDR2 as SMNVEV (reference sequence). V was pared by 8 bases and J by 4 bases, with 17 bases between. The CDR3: CASSGSRSLTGELFV. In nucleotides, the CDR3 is TGTGCCAGCTCTGGCTCCCGGTCTCTCACCGGGGAGCTGTTTGTT.

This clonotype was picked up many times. DNA for the CDR3: TGCGCCAGCAGCTTATTTTTCTATGGCTACACCTTC. Translating gives CASSLFFYGYTF. The chain is built from TRBV5-1 and TRBJ1-2; unclear D gene. The CDR3 length is 12 residues. CDR1 and CDR2 (germline): SGHRS, YFSETQ. With 2 bases removed from V and 4 bases from J, the gap between germline ends came to 6 bases.